Below, one T cell receptor beta chain is given with its context. The antigen remains undetermined. The data were taken from a study of T cells after yellow fever vaccination. Study-level points and caveats: Clones from primary vaccination mostly reappeared after the booster (roughly 95% CD4, approximately 86% CD8).

As TCR cDNA was made by 5'RACE template switching, a universal primer site and UMIs were added. TCRdb fed the 5' RACE reads into MiXCR, producing one record per CDR3 protein. The sample carries 550,000 to 750,000 distinct CDR3 sequences, about 14% recorded once. Germline assignment: CDR1 GTSNPN and CDR2 SVGIG (reference sequence). The ends lost 4 bases at V and 4 bases at J; junction bases unmatched: 11. The CDR3 spans 15 residues. The receptor was isolated from a man younger than 45 who received the YFV17D yellow fever vaccine. The chain employs TRBV30 and TRBJ2-7; 9 positions match TRBD2. The specimen comprised PBMCs, sampled on the day of the yellow fever booster vaccination. CDR3 sequence reads: CAWTSGKGLLYEQYF. The CDR3 bases are TGTGCCTGGACTAGCGGGAAAGGACTACTGTACGAGCAGTACTTC.